This TCR beta chain stems from a study of breast tumors, draining lymph nodes, adjacent tissues. Study-level findings and limits: The lymph node origin of tumor T cells was framed as consistent with a hypothesis, not demonstrated.

The CDR3 loop spans 15 amino acids. Germline CDR1 is LGHNA and CDR2 is YNFKEQ. The trim removed 1 base at V and 4 bases at J, leaving 6 bases unmatched. MiXCR, applied by TCRdb to the multiplex PCR reads, yields one record per CDR3 protein. The sample consists of 45,000 or so distinct CDR3 sequences, 20% to 25% of them appearing once. This clonotype showed up many times. Its matching antigen is unknown. The sequence came from a female donor with breast cancer. Some clones in this sample may be carry-over from other donors' samples. Input material: breast tumor tissue. The V and J genes are TRBV4-2 and TRBJ2-7; TRBD2 agrees at 8 bases. The CDR3: CASSQVAGGGYEQYF. The DNA of the CDR3 is TGTGCCAGCAGCCAAGTGGCGGGAGGCGGATACGAGCAGTACTTC.